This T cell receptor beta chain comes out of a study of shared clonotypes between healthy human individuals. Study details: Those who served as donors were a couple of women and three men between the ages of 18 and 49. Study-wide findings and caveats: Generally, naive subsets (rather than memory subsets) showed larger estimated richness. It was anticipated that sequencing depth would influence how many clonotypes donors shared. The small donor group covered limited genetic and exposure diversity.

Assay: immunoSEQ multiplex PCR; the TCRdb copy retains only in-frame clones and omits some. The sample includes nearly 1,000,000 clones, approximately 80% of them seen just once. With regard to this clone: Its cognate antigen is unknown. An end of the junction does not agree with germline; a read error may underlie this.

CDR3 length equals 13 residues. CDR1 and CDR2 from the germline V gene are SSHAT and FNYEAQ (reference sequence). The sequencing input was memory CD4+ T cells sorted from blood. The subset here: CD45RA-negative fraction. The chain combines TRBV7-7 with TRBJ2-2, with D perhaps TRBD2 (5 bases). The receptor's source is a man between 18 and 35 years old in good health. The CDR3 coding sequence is TGTGCTAGCAGCGAAGGACTCTCCGGGGAGCTGTTTTTT. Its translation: CASSEGLSGELFF.